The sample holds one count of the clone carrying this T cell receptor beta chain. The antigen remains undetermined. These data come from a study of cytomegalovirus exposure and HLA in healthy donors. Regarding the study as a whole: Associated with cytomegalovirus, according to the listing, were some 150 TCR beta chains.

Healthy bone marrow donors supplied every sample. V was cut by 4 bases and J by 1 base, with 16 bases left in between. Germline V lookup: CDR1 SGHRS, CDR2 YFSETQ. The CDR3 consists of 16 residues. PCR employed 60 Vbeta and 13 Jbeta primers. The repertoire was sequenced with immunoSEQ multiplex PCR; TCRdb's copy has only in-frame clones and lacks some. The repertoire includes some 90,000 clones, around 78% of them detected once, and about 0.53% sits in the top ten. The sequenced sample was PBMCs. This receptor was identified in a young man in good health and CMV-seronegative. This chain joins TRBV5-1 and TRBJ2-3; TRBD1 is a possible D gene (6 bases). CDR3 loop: CASSPGTGSGTDTQYF. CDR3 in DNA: TGCGCCAGCAGCCCGGGTACAGGGTCGGGCACAGATACGCAGTATTTT.